This TCR beta chain was recorded in a study of blood T cell repertoires in COVID-19. Profiled with immunoSEQ multiplex PCR; TCRdb holds only in-frame clones, not every one. The sample lists more than 150,000 clones; around 81% were seen once. The germline V gene has CDR1 SGHTA and CDR2 FQGNSA. Trimming cost V 4 bases and J 1 base; bases outside gene matches: 5. This CDR3 is 15 amino acids long. The sample was peripheral blood. This TCR was sampled from a woman older than 75 with COVID-19, enrolled during active disease. This sequence joins TRBV7-2 and TRBJ2-3, with 7 nucleotides matching TRBD2. The CDR3 bases are TGTGCCAGCAGCTCCGGGACTACCCGCACAGATACGCAGTATTTT. It codes for CASSSGTTRTDTQYF. The full variable domain, its missing parts supplied by reference TRBV7-2 and TRBJ2-3, is GAGVSQSPSNKVTEKGKDVELRCDPISGHTALYWYRQSLGQGLEFLIYFQGNSAPDKSGLPSDRFSAERTGGSVSTLTIQRTQQEDSAVYLCASSSGTTRTDTQYFGPGTRLTVL.